This T cell receptor beta chain was obtained from a study of cytomegalovirus exposure and HLA in healthy donors. In its sample, this clone was seen a few times. CDR3 length: 15 residues. V was trimmed by 2 bases and J by 3 bases, leaving 15 bases between them. CDR1 and CDR2 from the germline V gene are SGHRS and YFSETQ. 60 Vbeta and 13 Jbeta primers were used in PCR. Original processing notes: Later work found approximately 87 million unique TCR beta chains, with 9 million to 13 million shared. Profiling relied on immunoSEQ multiplex PCR, and the TCRdb table lists in-frame clones only, not all of them. The V and J calls and clone size are taken from that table; D and trimming were inferred from the DNA. The repertoire holds 150,000 to 200,000 clones, with 75% to 80% as singletons.

The TCR was taken from a middle-aged man in good health and CMV-seropositive. The chain uses TRBV5-1 and TRBJ2-7; perhaps TRBD2 as D (7 bases). The source material was PBMCs. This chain's CDR3 is CASSLGGESFYEQYF. In DNA form, the CDR3 reads TGCGCCAGCAGCTTAGGGGGGGAGTCTTTCTACGAGCAGTACTTC.